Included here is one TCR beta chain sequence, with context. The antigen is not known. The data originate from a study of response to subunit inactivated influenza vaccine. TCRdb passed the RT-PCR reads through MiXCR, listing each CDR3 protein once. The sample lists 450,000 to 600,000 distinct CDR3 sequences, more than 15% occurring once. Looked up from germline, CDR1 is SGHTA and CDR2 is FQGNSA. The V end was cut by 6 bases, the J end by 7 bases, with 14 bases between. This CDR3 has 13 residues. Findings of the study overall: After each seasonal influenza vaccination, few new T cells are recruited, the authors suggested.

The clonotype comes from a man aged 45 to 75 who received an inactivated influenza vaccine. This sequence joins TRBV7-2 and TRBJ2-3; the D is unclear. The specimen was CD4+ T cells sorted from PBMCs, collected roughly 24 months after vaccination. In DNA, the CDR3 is TGTGCCAGCAGGTCGCAGGCTCTGAATACGCAGTATTTT. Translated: CASRSQALNTQYF.